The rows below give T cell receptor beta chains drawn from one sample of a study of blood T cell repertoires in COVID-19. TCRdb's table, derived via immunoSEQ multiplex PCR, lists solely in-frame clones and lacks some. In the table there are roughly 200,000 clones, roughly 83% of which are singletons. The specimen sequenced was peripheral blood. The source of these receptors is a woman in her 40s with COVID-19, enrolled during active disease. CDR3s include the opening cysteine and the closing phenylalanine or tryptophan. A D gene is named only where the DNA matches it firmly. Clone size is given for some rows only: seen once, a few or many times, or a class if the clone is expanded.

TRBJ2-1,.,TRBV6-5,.,CASSLSGSSYNEQFF,TGTGCCAGCAGTCTTAGCGGAAGCTCCTACAATGAGCAGTTCTTC
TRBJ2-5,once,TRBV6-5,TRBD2,CASTPGGSGGETQYF,TGTGCCAGCACCCCGGGAGGTTCGGGAGGGGAGACCCAGTACTTC
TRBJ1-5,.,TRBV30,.,CAWSVDSRQPQHF,TGTGCCTGGAGTGTAGACAGCCGACAGCCCCAGCATTTT
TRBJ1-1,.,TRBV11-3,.,CASSRTAGTEAFF,TGTGCCAGCAGCAGGACCGCGGGAACTGAAGCTTTCTTT
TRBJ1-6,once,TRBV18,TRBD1,CASSQNPGGEGSPLHF,TGTGCCAGCTCACAAAATCCAGGGGGCGAAGGTTCACCCCTCCACTTT
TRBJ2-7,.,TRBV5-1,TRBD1,CASWEGGTRPYEQYF,TGCGCCAGCTGGGAAGGGGGCACCAGGCCCTACGAGCAGTACTTC
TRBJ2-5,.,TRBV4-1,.,CASSQEPPLAQETQYF,TGCGCCAGCAGCCAAGAACCCCCCCTGGCCCAAGAGACCCAGTACTTC
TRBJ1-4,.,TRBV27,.,CASSPAQGDEKLFF,TGTGCCAGCAGTCCGGCACAGGGCGATGAAAAACTGTTTTTT
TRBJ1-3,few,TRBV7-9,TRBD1,CASSRTGLAGNTIYF,TGTGCCAGCAGCAGGACAGGGCTAGCTGGAAACACCATATATTTT
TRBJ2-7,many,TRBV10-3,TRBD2,CAISGLAGGGTYEQYF,TGTGCCATCAGTGGACTAGCGGGGGGAGGGACCTACGAGCAGTACTTC
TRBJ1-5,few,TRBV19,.,CASLGGGGIHVSNQPQHF,TGTGCCAGCCTCGGGGGAGGAGGGATCCACGTTAGCAATCAGCCCCAGCATTTT
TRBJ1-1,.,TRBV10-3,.,CAIRGPRDMGGTEAFF,TGTGCCATCAGAGGCCCCCGGGACATGGGAGGGACTGAAGCTTTCTTT
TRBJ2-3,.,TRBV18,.,CASSLQATGGGADTQYF,TGTGCCAGCTCACTTCAAGCAACCGGAGGGGGGGCAGATACGCAGTATTTT
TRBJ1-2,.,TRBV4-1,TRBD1,CASSQGGQGGYYGYTF,TGCGCCAGCAGCCAAGGTGGGCAGGGGGGTTACTATGGCTACACCTTC
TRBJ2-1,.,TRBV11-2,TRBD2,CASSSRLTSASYNEQFF,TGTGCCAGCAGCTCCCGCCTCACTAGCGCCTCCTACAATGAGCAGTTCTTC
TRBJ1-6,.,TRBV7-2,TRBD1,CASSSQSGQGASPLHF,TGTGCCAGCAGCTCACAATCGGGACAGGGGGCTTCACCCCTCCACTTT
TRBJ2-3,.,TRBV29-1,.,CSAPVKHTTDTQYF,TGCAGCGCCCCGGTTAAGCATACCACAGATACGCAGTATTTT
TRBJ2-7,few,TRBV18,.,CASSPDTPYEQYF,TGTGCCAGCTCACCAGACACACCCTACGAGCAGTACTTC
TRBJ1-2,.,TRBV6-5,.,CASSYSKVRYYGYTF,TGTGCCAGCAGTTACTCCAAAGTTAGATACTATGGCTACACCTTC
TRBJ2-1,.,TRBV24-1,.,CATSGDGGTTYNEQFF,TGTGCCACCAGTGGGGATGGGGGCACTACCTACAATGAGCAGTTCTTC
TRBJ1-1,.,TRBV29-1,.,CSVRTVVTSNTEAFF,TGCAGCGTTCGTACGGTGGTGACTTCGAACACTGAAGCTTTCTTT
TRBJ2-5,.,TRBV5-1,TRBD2,CASSLALAGQETQYF,TGCGCCAGCAGCTTGGCGCTAGCGGGTCAAGAGACCCAGTACTTC
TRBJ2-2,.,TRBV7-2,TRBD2,CASSLGAGRTGELFF,TGTGCCAGCAGCTTAGGAGCGGGACGGACCGGGGAGCTGTTTTTT
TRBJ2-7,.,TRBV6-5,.,CASSSAGSYEQYF,TGTGCCAGCAGTTCCGCAGGAAGCTACGAGCAGTACTTC
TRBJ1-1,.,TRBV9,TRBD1,CASSVEGQGAPEAFF,TGTGCCAGCAGCGTAGAAGGACAGGGGGCCCCTGAAGCTTTCTTT
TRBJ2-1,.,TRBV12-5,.,CASGFAVGSSYNEQFF,TGTGCTAGTGGTTTTGCGGTTGGAAGCTCCTACAATGAGCAGTTCTTC
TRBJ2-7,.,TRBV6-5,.,CASSYSNPGYEQYF,TGTGCCAGCAGTTACTCGAATCCGGGCTACGAGCAGTACTTC
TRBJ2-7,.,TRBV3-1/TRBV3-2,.,CASSQSVLTETYEQYF,TGTGCCAGCAGCCAATCCGTTTTGACAGAGACCTACGAGCAGTACTTC
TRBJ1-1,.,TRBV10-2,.,CASSESTGVSTEAFF,TGCGCCAGCAGTGAGTCGACGGGAGTTAGCACTGAAGCTTTCTTT
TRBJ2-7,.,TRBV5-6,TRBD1,CASSLGPLGQGAGEQYF,TGTGCCAGCAGCCTGGGCCCCTTGGGACAGGGGGCGGGTGAGCAGTACTTC
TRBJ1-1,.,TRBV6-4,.,CASSGQPGAEAFF,TGTGCCAGCAGTGGACAGCCAGGGGCTGAAGCTTTCTTT
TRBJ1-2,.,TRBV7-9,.,CASGGSNYGYTF,TGTGCCAGCGGGGGGTCAAACTATGGCTACACCTTC
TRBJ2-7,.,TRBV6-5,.,CASSYSNRDPLYEQYF,TGTGCCAGCAGTTACTCTAACAGGGACCCTCTTTACGAGCAGTACTTC
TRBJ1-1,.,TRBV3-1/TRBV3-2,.,CASSPMGGTEAFF,TGTGCCAGCAGCCCTATGGGGGGTACTGAAGCTTTCTTT
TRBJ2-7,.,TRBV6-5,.,CASFLGSRHYEQYF,TGTGCCAGCTTCCTTGGCAGCCGACACTACGAGCAGTACTTC
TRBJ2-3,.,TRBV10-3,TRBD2,CASGTSGGPSTDTQYF,TGTGCCAGCGGGACTAGCGGGGGCCCTAGCACAGATACGCAGTATTTT
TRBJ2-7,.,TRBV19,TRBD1,CASSFGTGRGSYEQYF,TGTGCCAGTAGTTTTGGGACAGGCCGAGGGTCCTACGAGCAGTACTTC
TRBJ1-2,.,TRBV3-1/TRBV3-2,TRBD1,CASSLTGGVNGYTF,TGTGCCAGCAGCCTAACAGGGGGCGTGAATGGCTACACCTTC
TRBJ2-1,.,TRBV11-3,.,CASSLAWSAGEQFF,TGTGCCAGCAGCTTAGCGTGGTCGGCCGGGGAGCAGTTCTTC
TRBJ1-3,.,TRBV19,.,CASSMEASGNTIYF,TGTGCCAGTAGTATGGAGGCCTCTGGAAACACCATATATTTT
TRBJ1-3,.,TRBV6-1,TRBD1,CASSEFGGQSSGNTIYF,TGTGCCAGCAGTGAATTCGGGGGACAGAGCTCTGGAAACACCATATATTTT
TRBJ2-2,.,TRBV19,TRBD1,CASSRLPGQGATNTGELFF,TGTGCCAGTAGTAGACTCCCGGGACAGGGGGCGACGAACACCGGGGAGCTGTTTTTT
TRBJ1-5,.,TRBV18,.,CASSPDGGRDQPQHF,TGTGCCAGCTCACCGGACGGGGGTCGGGATCAGCCCCAGCATTTT